Sequencing of this TCR beta chain was carried out in a study of cytomegalovirus exposure and HLA in healthy donors. General study findings and limits: Cytomegalovirus-associated TCR beta chains were listed, numbering 150 to 200.

CDR1 is GTSNPN and CDR2 is SVGIG in the germline V gene (reference sequence). The ends lost 1 base at V and 3 bases at J; junction bases unmatched: 3. The length of the CDR3 is 14 residues. Primers included in the PCR were 60 Vbeta and 13 Jbeta primers. Profiling relied on immunoSEQ multiplex PCR, and the TCRdb table lists in-frame clones only, not all of them. The data hold approximately 220,000 clones, with roughly 70% observed a single time. As for this clone: Its matching antigen is unknown.

Specimen: PBMCs. This chain connects TRBV30 to TRBJ1-1; 9 bases agree with TRBD1. The sequence was obtained from a woman in her 30s in good health and CMV-seronegative. The chain's CDR3 is CAWSETGGHTEAFF. CDR3 bases: TGTGCCTGGAGTGAGACAGGGGGTCACACTGAAGCTTTCTTT.